These T cell receptor beta chains were read from a single sample in a study of control samples from healthy donors and cancer patients. Sequencing used immunoSEQ multiplex PCR; TCRdb keeps in-frame clones, though not all of them. The data hold about 160,000 clones, with 80% to 90% observed a single time. The material sequenced was blood. The receptor source for this set is a man younger than 40 in good health. Each CDR3 is given with its conserved first and last residue. A D gene is named only where the DNA matches it firmly. Part of the rows lack a size; the others show once, few, many or a class for expanded clones.

.,TRBJ1-2,TRBV7-8,.,TGTGCCAGCAGCCCATGGAGGGGAGGGACGAACTATGGCTACACCTTC,CASSPWRGGTNYGYTF
.,TRBJ1-3,TRBV20-1,.,TGCAGTGCTCCCACTGCAAACACCATATATTTT,CSAPTANTIYF
TRBD2,TRBJ2-2,TRBV6-2/TRBV6-3,once,TGTGCCAGCAGTCCAATCCCTCTTCTAGCGGGAGTAACCGGGGAGCTGTTTTTT,CASSPIPLLAGVTGELFF
.,TRBJ1-5,TRBV18,.,TGTGCCAGCTCACAGGGGCTGAGCAATCAGCCCCAGCATTTT,CASSQGLSNQPQHF
.,TRBJ2-1,TRBV12-3/TRBV12-4,few,TGTGCCAGCAGTTTAGGGGGAATCGAGCAGTTCTTC,CASSLGGIEQFF
.,TRBJ2-7,TRBV6-1,.,TGTGCCAGCAGTGACAGGAATAGCCGATTTACCTACGAGCAGTACTTC,CASSDRNSRFTYEQYF
.,TRBJ1-2,TRBV12-3/TRBV12-4,.,TGTGCCAGCAGCAAAAGGGGCTATGGCTACACCTTC,CASSKRGYGYTF
.,TRBJ1-2,TRBV7-9,once,TGTGCCAGCAGCTTAGGTCGGACAGCGCTTAGGGAGGACTATGGCTACACCTTC,CASSLGRTALREDYGYTF
.,TRBJ1-5,TRBV18,.,TGTGCCAGCTCATCAGGGAGTGGGGGAAATCAGCCCCAGCATTTT,CASSSGSGGNQPQHF
.,TRBJ2-3,TRBV4-3,.,TGCGCCAGCAGCCAGGAGAGAAGAGATACGCAGTATTTT,CASSQERRDTQYF
.,TRBJ1-3,TRBV5-4,once,TGTGCCAGCAGCTTGGCCGGCCTAGGAGGAAACACCATATATTTT,CASSLAGLGGNTIYF
.,TRBJ1-6,TRBV6-5,few,TGTGCCAGCGCTACAGGGCTTGGCAATTCACCCCTCCACTTT,CASATGLGNSPLHF
.,TRBJ2-3,TRBV4-2,few,TGTGCCAGCAGCCAAGATCGAGGAGACACCGGCAGGGATACGCAGTATTTT,CASSQDRGDTGRDTQYF
.,TRBJ2-5,TRBV28,.,TGTGCCAGCAGTGCTACAGGGTTGGAGACCCAGTACTTC,CASSATGLETQYF
.,TRBJ1-5,TRBV6-5,.,TGTGCCAGCAGAACACAGGGTGCTCAGCCCCAGCATTTT,CASRTQGAQPQHF
.,TRBJ1-5,TRBV2,.,TGTGCCAGCAGAGAGGGACCCAATCAGCCCCAGCATTTT,CASREGPNQPQHF
TRBD1,TRBJ2-3,TRBV29-1,.,TGCAGCGTTGATTTAGGGGGCGCAGATACGCAGTATTTT,CSVDLGGADTQYF
TRBD2,TRBJ2-1,TRBV9,once,TGTGCCAGCAGCTTACGGACTAGCTCCTACAATGAGCAGTTCTTC,CASSLRTSSYNEQFF
TRBD1,TRBJ1-1,TRBV4-1,.,TGCGCCAGCAGCCGAGGGGACAGTGAAGCTTTCTTT,CASSRGDSEAFF
TRBD1,TRBJ1-5,TRBV7-8,.,TGTGCCAGCAGCCTGCCTAGGGGGCAGGGCAATCAGCCCCAGCATTTT,CASSLPRGQGNQPQHF
.,TRBJ1-2,TRBV28,.,TGTGCCAGCAGTTTGGCGGGACTGGTCGATGGCTACACCTTC,CASSLAGLVDGYTF
.,TRBJ1-2,TRBV6-2/TRBV6-3,.,TGTGCCAGCAGTCTCACATCGAGCTATGGCTACACCTTC,CASSLTSSYGYTF